A single sample is the source of the 30 T cell receptor beta chains below, sequenced in a study of CD8 T cells in ankylosing spondylitis. Study-level results: Seemingly characteristic of ankylosing spondylitis blood was a TCR beta motif consisting of 7 or 8 highly homologous variants.

Their cognate antigens are unknown. TCRdb recomputed calls from the 5' RACE reads with MiXCR, one row per CDR3 protein. The sample carries more than 650,000 distinct CDR3 sequences, about 11% recorded once. The material sequenced was blood, either unsorted or a sorted T cell fraction (not recorded which). Source of these receptors: a male donor with ankylosing spondylitis.

This clonotype was detected only a few times. The V call is TRBV20-1, the J call TRBJ2-1; a possible D gene is TRBD1 (6 bases). Germline V gives CDR1 DFQATT, CDR2 SNEGSKA (reference sequence). Trimming removed 5 bases from V and 3 bases from J, with 11 bases in between. This CDR3 contains 13 residues. For the CDR3, the DNA is TGCAGTGCTCCCCGGACAGTCTACAATGAGCAGTTCTTC. It specifies CSAPRTVYNEQFF.

This clonotype was detected only a few times. V and J are TRBV5-1 and TRBJ1-6; no definite D call. The CDR3 extends over 15 amino acids. The germline gives CDR1 SGHRS, CDR2 YFSETQ. Trimming stripped 1 base from V and 5 bases from J, with 10 bases between. In nucleotides, the CDR3 is TGCGCCAGCAGCTTGCGAACGGCTAATAATTCACCCCTCCACTTT. It is translated as CASSLRTANNSPLHF.

The V call is TRBV12-3 or TRBV12-4, the J call TRBJ1-1; no firm D call. The CDR3 loop spans 14 amino acids. Trimming cost V 6 bases and J 0 bases, with 11 bases left between them. CDR3 coding DNA: TGTGCCAGCAGGCGCCGAGATCTGAACACTGAAGCTTTCTTT. This sequence encodes CASRRRDLNTEAFF.

The chain recombines TRBV6-6 with TRBJ2-3; 9 bases match TRBD1. Germline CDR1 reads MNHNY; CDR2 reads SVGAGI (reference sequence). Trimming removed 0 bases from V and 8 bases from J; junction bases left unmatched: 12. The CDR3 has 17 amino acids. Here the CDR3 DNA reads TGTGCCAGCAGTTACTCGCCGGGACAGGGAGTAGTTGGTACGCAGTATTTT. Translated: CASSYSPGQGVVGTQYF.

This clonotype was detected many times. The rearrangement links TRBV29-1 to TRBJ1-4, with unresolved D. The CDR3 consists of 12 residues. Deletions cut 4 bases from V and 4 bases from J, with 7 bases between. CDR1 SQVTM and CDR2 ANQGSEA come from the germline V gene. The CDR3 is CSVASHNEKLFF. The CDR3 DNA is TGCAGCGTTGCGAGCCATAATGAAAAACTGTTTTTT.

V gene TRBV15 combines with J gene TRBJ2-5; D call uncertain. CDR1 is LNHNV, CDR2 YYDKDF, per germline (reference sequence). The CDR3 runs 13 residues. Deletions cut 1 base from V and 5 bases from J, with 8 bases between. CDR3 in DNA: TGTGCCACCAGCAGAGGAGCCCGGGAGACCCAGTACTTC. This codes for CATSRGARETQYF.

The V and J genes are TRBV12-3 or TRBV12-4 and TRBJ2-4, with D uncertain. V lost 5 bases and J lost 7, with 9 bases in between. This CDR3 has 12 amino acids. The chain's CDR3 is CASSPDTNIQYF. The CDR3 coding sequence is TGTGCCAGCAGTCCTGACACGAACATTCAGTACTTC.

This clonotype occurred a few times. V gene TRBV9 combines with J gene TRBJ2-1, with 10 bases aligning to TRBD1. The length of the CDR3 is 16 residues. CDR1 is SGDLS and CDR2 is YYNGEE in the germline V gene. With V trimmed by 0 bases and J by 4 bases, 4 bases remained unmatched. The CDR3 nucleotides are TGTGCCAGCAGCGTAGATAGGGGACAGGGGTACAATGAGCAGTTCTTC. This translates into CASSVDRGQGYNEQFF.

This chain uses TRBV7-9 with TRBJ1-1; no firm D call. Germline V CDR1 and CDR2: SEHNR, FQNEAQ (reference sequence). The CDR3 runs 13 residues. V lost 3 bases and J lost 7, with 12 bases in between. The DNA for the CDR3 is TGTGCCAGCAGCTTTTTCGGGGTGGTTGAAGCTTTCTTT. Residues: CASSFFGVVEAFF.

J is TRBJ2-3 and V is TRBV4-2, with TRBD2 matching over 8 bases. The CDR3 length is 17 residues. With 2 bases clipped from V and 1 base from J, the junction kept 8 bases outside the gene matches. The germline V gene encodes CDR1 LGHNA and CDR2 YNFKEQ. CDR3 residues: CASSQPPGGRGTDTQYF. DNA for the CDR3: TGTGCCAGCAGCCAACCCCCGGGGGGGCGGGGCACAGATACGCAGTATTTT.

This clonotype came up a few times. The gene calls are TRBV20-1 and TRBJ2-5; TRBD1 aligns across 9 bases. After removal of 4 bases from V and 5 bases from J, the junction contained 11 bases not matched to a gene. From germline, CDR1 is DFQATT and CDR2 SNEGSKA (reference sequence). CDR3 size: 15 residues. Written as DNA, the CDR3 is TGCAGTGCTATAGGGGGACAGGGTCCGGGGGAGACCCAGTACTTC. This codes for CSAIGGQGPGETQYF.

V gene TRBV4-3 combines with J gene TRBJ1-1, with D hard to call. Trimming stripped 3 bases from V and 3 bases from J, with 8 bases between. CDR3 size: 13 residues. Germline V gene data show CDR1 as LGHNA and CDR2 as YSLEER. This chain's CDR3 is CASSHDRDTEAFF. Written as DNA, the CDR3 is TGCGCCAGCAGCCACGACCGGGACACTGAAGCTTTCTTT.

This clonotype was seen only a few times. The chain uses TRBV29-1 and TRBJ1-4, with 9 bases aligning to TRBD1. The CDR3 extends over 13 amino acids. J lost 7 bases, V lost 5 bases, and 5 bases had no gene match. Looked up from germline, CDR1 is SQVTM and CDR2 is ANQGSEA. CDR3: CSVRDRVAEKLFF. CDR3 DNA sequence: TGCAGCGTTCGGGACAGGGTGGCTGAAAAACTGTTTTTT.

The gene calls are TRBV7-2 and TRBJ2-1; TRBD2 matches 10 bases. This CDR3 has 14 amino acids. The junction had 2 bases not matched to a gene; V was cut back by 0 bases and J by 9 bases. Germline CDR1 reads SGHTA; CDR2 reads FQGNSA. The CDR3 loop is CASSLALAGSEQFF. The CDR3 DNA is TGTGCCAGCAGCTTAGCACTAGCGGGAAGTGAGCAGTTCTTC.

This chain joins TRBV21-1 and TRBJ1-5; the table's D call TRBD1 went unverified against the DNA. TRBV21-1 represents a pseudogene. This CDR3 has 15 residues. CDR3 sequence reads: CASSMTGGGNQPQHF. The CDR3 nucleotides are TGTGCCAGCAGCATGACAGGGGGCGGGAATCAGCCCCAGCATTTT.

This clonotype was seen a few times. The chain has TRBV7-9 and TRBJ1-1; possibly TRBD1 for D (5 bases). Trimming cost V 0 bases and J 1 base, with 9 bases left between them. Germline-derived CDR1 and CDR2 are SEHNR and FQNEAQ (reference sequence). This CDR3 has 15 residues. This CDR3 is CASSLARGPNTEAFF. The CDR3 DNA follows: TGTGCCAGCAGCTTAGCGAGGGGACCGAACACTGAAGCTTTCTTT.

This clonotype appeared a few times. The chain combines TRBV6-1 with TRBJ2-2, with 12 nucleotides matching TRBD2. Germline V gene data show CDR1 as MNHNS and CDR2 as SASEGT. V was pared by 6 bases and J by 3 bases, with 8 bases of the junction left unmatched. CDR3 size: 17 residues. DNA for the CDR3: TGTGCCAGCAGCCGACTAGCGGGAGTTTATGACACCGGGGAGCTGTTTTTT. It specifies CASSRLAGVYDTGELFF.

V is TRBV4-2 and J is TRBJ1-2; D possibly corresponds to TRBD1 (5 bases). V lost 3 bases and J 0 bases, leaving 11 bases between the germline ends. The CDR3 runs 15 residues. Germline values: CDR1 LGHNA, CDR2 YNFKEQ. Here the CDR3 reads CASSQRQLSNYGYTF. CDR3 coding DNA: TGTGCCAGCAGCCAGAGACAGTTGTCTAACTATGGCTACACCTTC.

In its sample, this clonotype was seen many times. V and J are TRBV15 and TRBJ2-7; unclear D gene. CDR1 LNHNV and CDR2 YYDKDF come from the germline V gene (reference sequence). V lost 0 bases to trimming and J lost 8 bases, with 8 bases between them. The CDR3 contains 12 residues. In nucleotides, the CDR3 is TGTGCCACCAGCAGAGATAGGGCGAAGCAGTACTTC. The encoded protein is CATSRDRAKQYF. The variable domain in full, completed from reference TRBV15 and TRBJ2-7, reads DAMVIQNPRYQVTQFGKPVTLSCSQTLNHNVMYWYQQKSSQAPKLLFHYYDKDFNNEADTPDNFQSRRPNTSFCFLDIRSPGLGDTAMYLCATSRDRAKQYFGPGTRLTVT.

CDR3: CASSRRRTDSNQPQHF. In DNA form, the CDR3 reads TGTGCCAGCTCACGAAGAAGAACCGATAGCAATCAGCCCCAGCATTTT. This rearrangement joins TRBV18 to TRBJ1-5; D is ambiguous. Germline V gives CDR1 KGHSH, CDR2 LQKENI. V was cut by 4 bases and J by 0 bases, with 13 bases left in between. The length of the CDR3 is 16 residues.

This clonotype was seen a handful of times. J is TRBJ2-5 and V is TRBV27, with a weak D call TRBD1 (5 bases). Germline CDR1 MNHEY, CDR2 SMNVEV (reference sequence). V lost 10 bases and J 3 bases, leaving 15 bases between the germline ends. The CDR3 length is 13 residues. CDR3 sequence reads: CAIGHAKEETQYF. CDR3 in DNA: TGTGCCATTGGACACGCGAAAGAAGAGACCCAGTACTTC.

The V gene is TRBV7-2, the J gene TRBJ2-5; D is uncertain. CDR3 length equals 14 residues. Per germline, CDR1 SGHTA and CDR2 FQGNSA. V lost 0 bases, J lost 2 bases, and 7 bases lay in between. The CDR3, as DNA: TGTGCCAGCAGCTTAGCGGGATGGCAAGAGACCCAGTACTTC. This codes for CASSLAGWQETQYF.

This clonotype was counted a few times. The V and J genes are TRBV20-1 and TRBJ1-2, with a weak D call TRBD1 (6 bases). The CDR3 has 14 residues. Germline V gene lookup returns CDR1 DFQATT and CDR2 SNEGSKA (reference sequence). Trimming removed 3 bases from V and 4 bases from J, with 15 bases in between. The CDR3 spells CSARTQGLPYGYTF. CDR3 bases: TGCAGTGCTAGGACGCAGGGGCTCCCCTATGGCTACACCTTC.

This clonotype occurred many times. The rearrangement joins TRBV29-1 to TRBJ2-1; no clear D. In germline, CDR1 is SQVTM, CDR2 ANQGSEA. The V gene lost 3 bases and the J gene lost 0 bases, with 12 bases spanning the gap. The CDR3 length is 15 residues. CDR3 in amino acids: CSVELARSSYNEQFF. The CDR3 region has the DNA TGCAGCGTTGAGTTGGCGAGGAGCTCCTACAATGAGCAGTTCTTC.

This clonotype showed up many times. The chain carries TRBV6-1 and TRBJ2-3; 7 nucleotides line up with TRBD2. V lost 6 bases, J lost 0 bases, and 15 bases stayed unmatched. Germline loops: CDR1 MNHNS, CDR2 SASEGT. CDR3 length: 18 amino acids. The CDR3 nucleotides are TGTGCCAGCAGAAAACGGGGGGAGACAATTTCTAGCACAGATACGCAGTATTTT. Translation gives CASRKRGETISSTDTQYF.

There are many counts of this clonotype. The rearrangement uses TRBV4-1 and TRBJ2-7; D gene unclear. Per germline, CDR1 MGHRA and CDR2 YSYEKL. The CDR3 consists of 15 residues. The V gene lost 0 bases and the J gene lost 1 base, with 10 bases spanning the gap. The CDR3 protein is CASSQEWAISYEQYF. The CDR3, as DNA: TGCGCCAGCAGCCAAGAATGGGCTATTTCCTACGAGCAGTACTTC.

This chain links TRBV10-3 with TRBJ2-2, with 12 bases identical to TRBD2. CDR1 and CDR2 from the germline V gene are ENHRY and SYGVKD. The V gene end was trimmed by 6 bases and the J gene end by 7 bases; junction bases not matched to a gene: 9. The CDR3 consists of 16 residues. The CDR3 reads CAIRVTSGSFGGELFF. Here the CDR3 DNA reads TGTGCCATCAGAGTGACTAGCGGGAGTTTCGGCGGGGAGCTGTTTTTT.

As DNA, the CDR3 is TGTGCCAGCAGCCGTAACTCTGAAGCTTTCTTT. Amino acids: CASSRNSEAFF. This chain uses TRBV3-1 with TRBJ1-1; D uncertain. The germline gives CDR1 LGHDT, CDR2 YNNKEL (reference sequence). Trimming pared 4 bases from V and 6 bases from J, leaving 6 bases between. The CDR3 covers 11 residues.

This clonotype was seen only a few times. The V call is TRBV7-9, the J call TRBJ2-1, with D possibly TRBD1 on 6 matching bases. Germline CDR1 is SEHNR and CDR2 is FQNEAQ (reference sequence). CDR3 size: 14 residues. Trimming removed 3 bases at V and 10 bases at J, with 16 bases between. The DNA of the CDR3 is TGTGCCAGCAGCTTTCAACAGGGCTCATCCGAGCAGTTCTTC. Its translation: CASSFQQGSSEQFF. Full variable domain (rest looked up from reference TRBV7-9 and TRBJ2-1): DTGVSQNPRHKITKRGQNVTFRCDPISEHNRLYWYRQTLGQGPEFLTYFQNEAQLEKSRLLSDRFSAERPKGSFSTLEIQRTEQGDSAMYLCASSFQQGSSEQFFGPGTRLTVL.

The V gene is TRBV20-1, the J gene TRBJ2-4; D is perhaps TRBD2 (6 bases). Germline-derived CDR1 and CDR2 are DFQATT and SNEGSKA (reference sequence). This CDR3 has 16 amino acids. V dropped 3 bases and J dropped 0 bases, with 15 bases sitting between them. CDR3 in amino acids: CSASTPGGLAKNIQYF. DNA for the CDR3: TGCAGTGCTAGCACCCCCGGGGGACTAGCCAAAAACATTCAGTACTTC.